These 8 T cell receptor beta chains came from one sample sequenced in a study of T cell repertoires in cytomegalovirus infection. MiXCR, applied by TCRdb to the reads, yields one record per CDR3 protein. The table lists hundreds of thousands of distinct CDR3 sequences, roughly 10% of them singletons. Sequences were obtained from PBMCs. The receptors come from a human donor in good health (CMV status not recorded). Some clones in this sample may be carry-over from other donors' samples.

The CDR3 loop reads CASSLKGFNQPQHF. Here the CDR3 DNA reads TGTGCCAGCAGTTTAAAGGGCTTCAATCAGCCCCAGCATTTT. The V gene is TRBV12-3 or TRBV12-4, the J gene TRBJ1-5; D gene unclear. Trimming cost V 2 bases and J 3 bases, with 8 bases left between them. This CDR3 spans 14 amino acids.

This chain connects TRBV28 to TRBJ1-2; the match to TRBD1 covers 8 bases. Unmatched junction bases numbered 4, after V lost 1 base and J lost 6 bases. CDR1 and CDR2 (germline): MDHEN, SYDVKM. The CDR3 totals 14 residues. The CDR3 DNA follows: TGTGCCAGCAGTTTATTGACAGGGGTGAATGGCTACACCTTC. Protein: CASSLLTGVNGYTF.

This clonotype was seen repeatedly, ten times or more. The chain carries TRBV5-1 and TRBJ1-1, with D tentatively TRBD1 (5 bases). Trimming cost V 0 bases and J 4 bases, with 10 bases left between them. This CDR3 has 14 amino acids. CDR1 SGHRS and CDR2 YFSETQ come from the germline V gene. The CDR3 DNA sequence: TGCGCCAGCAGCTTGGATGCAGGGAGCACTGAAGCTTTCTTT. It codes for CASSLDAGSTEAFF.

This clonotype was observed many times. The CDR3 region is CASSPWAGESGYTF. CDR3 nucleotides: TGTGCCAGCAGTCCCTGGGCAGGGGAGAGTGGCTACACCTTC. This chain links TRBV12-3 or TRBV12-4 with TRBJ1-2; the D gene is possibly TRBD1 (6 bases). The V and J ends lost 5 bases and 7 bases respectively, with 17 bases between them. The CDR3 consists of 14 residues.

The sample holds a few counts of this clonotype. The V call is TRBV20-1, the J call TRBJ2-3; D is perhaps TRBD1 (5 bases). The CDR3 runs 14 residues. From germline, CDR1 is DFQATT and CDR2 SNEGSKA (reference sequence). CDR3 sequence reads: CSTITGLETDTQYF. CDR3 bases: TGCAGCACTATCACAGGCCTGGAGACAGATACGCAGTATTTT.

This clonotype appeared many times. The gene calls are TRBV4-2 and TRBJ2-3, with a tentative D call TRBD2 (6 bases). CDR3 length: 17 residues. Trimming stripped 1 base from V and 5 bases from J, with 19 bases between. CDR1 is LGHNA and CDR2 is YNFKEQ in the germline V gene. In DNA form, the CDR3 reads TGTGCCAGCAGCCAAGCACTCCCGGGGGAAGTTAAAGATACGCAGTATTTT. This codes for CASSQALPGEVKDTQYF.

Details on this clonotype: Since no conserved phenylalanine or tryptophan closes the CDR3, a read error is the likely cause. The V and J genes are TRBV28 and TRBJ2-7; D not certain. The ends were cut back, 6 bases at V and 3 bases at J, with 18 bases in the middle. Germline V gene lookup returns CDR1 MDHEN and CDR2 SYDVKM. CDR3 length: 15 residues. For the CDR3, the DNA is TGTGCCAGCAGCCCGCCGGGCGCGGTTTTCTACGAGCAGTACTCC. Encoded protein: CASSPPGAVFYEQYS.

The rearrangement joins TRBV5-6 to TRBJ2-3; no clear D gene. This CDR3 contains 15 residues. Trimming removed 1 base from V and 1 base from J, with 10 bases in between. Germline CDR1 reads SGHDT; CDR2 reads YYEEEE. The CDR3 coding sequence is TGTGCCAGCAGCTTGTATGGGGTGGGCACAGATACGCAGTATTTT. Translated, it gives CASSLYGVGTDTQYF.